The 27 T cell receptor beta chains listed next were all sequenced from one sample in a study. Tregs were sorted as CD4+CD25+CD127-/low cells. TCRdb reprocessed the 5' RACE reads with MiXCR, giving one entry per CDR3 protein. The sample has 8,000 to 10,000 distinct CDR3 sequences, around 52% seen once; the top ten hold over 6%. The sample consisted of Tregs sorted from a lymph node. The receptor set was obtained from a female donor with breast cancer.

The chain is built from TRBV7-2 and TRBJ2-7; 8 bases are shared with TRBD2. The V and J ends lost 4 bases and 6 bases, in that order; junction bases with no gene match: 2. The CDR3 totals 12 residues. CDR1 SGHTA and CDR2 FQGNSA come from the germline V gene. The DNA for the CDR3 is TGTGCCAGCAGCTCTGGACTAGCCGAGCAGTACTTC. Its protein product is CASSSGLAEQYF.

This clonotype turned up a few times. The V call is TRBV4-3, the J call TRBJ2-2; maybe TRBD1 (6 bases). Germline assignment: CDR1 LGHNA and CDR2 YSLEER. V was pared by 5 bases and J by 8 bases, with 21 bases between. This CDR3 spans 16 amino acids. This chain's CDR3 is CASSLPGQSFRGELFF. The CDR3 bases are TGCGCCAGCAGCTTACCGGGACAAAGCTTCCGGGGGGAGCTGTTTTTT.

The chain couples TRBV7-2 to TRBJ2-3; D is unresolved. CDR1 is SGHTA, CDR2 FQGNSA, per germline. The CDR3 has 16 residues. V lost 1 base to trimming and J lost 1 base, with 12 bases between them. CDR3 nucleotides: TGTGCCAGCAGCTTAGGGGATCGGCTAGGCACAGATACGCAGTATTTT. It translates to CASSLGDRLGTDTQYF.

The chain combines TRBV6-1 with TRBJ2-7; D might be TRBD1 (6 bases). CDR1 is MNHNS, CDR2 SASEGT, per germline. The V end lost 8 bases, the J end lost 2 bases, and 19 bases lay between the germline ends. The CDR3 loop spans 15 amino acids. The CDR3 here is CASGGLRPTPYEQYF. The CDR3 nucleotides are TGTGCCAGCGGGGGCTTGCGACCTACTCCCTACGAGCAGTACTTC.

The chain couples TRBV5-1 to TRBJ1-1, with D hard to call. The CDR3 is made up of 15 amino acids. Germline CDR1 reads SGHRS; CDR2 reads YFSETQ. Trimming took off 0 bases at V and 0 bases at J, with 9 bases between the two ends. The CDR3 reads CASSLGSGVNTEAFF. The CDR3 DNA sequence: TGCGCCAGCAGCTTGGGGAGTGGGGTGAACACTGAAGCTTTCTTT.

This clonotype was detected only a few times. This chain connects TRBV20-1 to TRBJ1-1, with D perhaps matching TRBD1 (5 bases). This CDR3 comprises 12 residues. Germline lookup yields CDR1 DFQATT and CDR2 SNEGSKA (reference sequence). In DNA form, the CDR3 reads TGCAGACCCTCCCAGACAGTCACTGAAGCTTTCTTT. This encodes CRPSQTVTEAFF.

Only one count was recorded for this clonotype. The gene calls are TRBV20-1 and TRBJ2-1; tentatively, D is TRBD1 (6 bases). CDR1 is DFQATT and CDR2 is SNEGSKA in the germline V gene (reference sequence). V gave up 4 bases and J gave up 7 bases, with 14 bases separating them. This CDR3 has 13 amino acids. This CDR3 reads CSATDSAMNEQFF. The CDR3 nucleotides read TGCAGTGCTACGGACAGTGCTATGAATGAGCAGTTCTTC.

The J gene is TRBJ2-7, the V gene TRBV7-2; D unclear. Looked up from germline, CDR1 is SGHTA and CDR2 is FQGNSA. The CDR3 length is 13 residues. Deletions cut 4 bases from V and 6 bases from J, with 13 bases between. This chain's CDR3 is CASSSGLDIEQYF. The CDR3 nucleotides read TGTGCCAGCAGCTCAGGTCTTGATATCGAGCAGTACTTC.

The genes are TRBV7-9 and TRBJ2-2; D uncertain. This CDR3 is 15 amino acids long. The ends were cut back, 5 bases at V and 3 bases at J, with 13 bases in the middle. The germline gives CDR1 SEHNR, CDR2 FQNEAQ (reference sequence). In nucleotides, the CDR3 is TGTGCCAGCAGCCCCGGTGTGGGATACACCGGGGAGCTGTTTTTT. Protein product: CASSPGVGYTGELFF.

This clonotype occurred a few times. The V gene is TRBV23-1, the J gene TRBJ2-7; D ambiguous. TRBV23-1 is labeled an ORF, and its function is uncertain. Trimming left V 10 bases short and J 3 bases short, with 10 bases between. This CDR3 contains 11 residues. The CDR3 protein is CAMDDYYEQYV. Here the CDR3 DNA reads TGCGCCATGGACGATTACTACGAGCAGTACGTC.

This rearrangement joins TRBV20-1 to TRBJ1-2; 7 nucleotides match TRBD1. The trim removed 7 bases at V and 5 bases at J, leaving 10 bases unmatched. The CDR3 extends over 13 amino acids. Germline V lookup: CDR1 DFQATT, CDR2 SNEGSKA (reference sequence). The CDR3 region has the DNA TGCAGTGTCGGTAGGGGGCGCGTTTATGGCTACACCTTC. This sequence encodes CSVGRGRVYGYTF.

The rearrangement joins TRBV12-3 or TRBV12-4 to TRBJ2-1; 7 nucleotides match TRBD2. V dropped 5 bases and J dropped 5; count of bases not matched to a gene: 9. The CDR3 runs 15 residues. For the CDR3, the DNA is TGTGCCAGCAGTCCCGCTGGCGGGAGCAACAATGAGCAGTTCTTC. Translated: CASSPAGGSNNEQFF.

Comments on this clonotype: A single base separates this from a much larger clone, so it may be a read error. The CDR3: CVSRSPGGTDTQYF. The DNA for the CDR3 is TGTGTCAGCAGGTCGCCAGGAGGCACAGATACGCAGTATTTT. This rearrangement joins TRBV6-6 to TRBJ2-3; D is undetermined. CDR1 and CDR2 (germline): MNHNY, SVGAGI (reference sequence). The CDR3 runs to 14 residues.

This clonotype has only one observation. The chain links TRBV4-2 to TRBJ2-5; D gene unclear. Trimming pared 0 bases from V and 0 bases from J, leaving 8 bases between. The CDR3 has 15 amino acids. The V gene's germline CDR1 is LGHNA and CDR2 YNFKEQ. The chain's CDR3 is CASSQERSYQETQYF. The CDR3 coding sequence is TGTGCCAGCAGCCAAGAGCGCAGTTACCAAGAGACCCAGTACTTC.

The gene calls are TRBV7-9 and TRBJ2-5, with TRBD2 matching over 7 bases. Germline V gives CDR1 SEHNR, CDR2 FQNEAQ (reference sequence). Trimming took 0 bases from V and 2 from J; bases not matched to a gene: 0. The CDR3 extends over 14 amino acids. The CDR3 reads CASSLAGGQETQYF. CDR3 in DNA: TGTGCCAGCAGCTTAGCCGGGGGGCAAGAGACCCAGTACTTC. The entire variable domain, with the rest obtained from reference TRBV7-9 and TRBJ2-5, is as follows: DTGVSQNPRHKITKRGQNVTFRCDPISEHNRLYWYRQTLGQGPEFLTYFQNEAQLEKSRLLSDRFSAERPKGSFSTLEIQRTEQGDSAMYLCASSLAGGQETQYFGPGTRLLVL.

This clonotype was observed a handful of times. The chain is built from TRBV7-2 and TRBJ2-3, with D unclear. Germline assignment: CDR1 SGHTA and CDR2 FQGNSA. V lost 0 bases, J lost 5 bases, and 6 bases lay in between. CDR3 length: 13 residues. For the CDR3, the DNA is TGTGCCAGCAGCTTAGCGCGCATAGATACGCAGTATTTT. Its translation: CASSLARIDTQYF.

The V and J genes are TRBV30 and TRBJ1-3; D is unresolved. The CDR3 consists of 14 residues. The ends were cut back, 0 bases at V and 2 bases at J, with 8 bases in the middle. CDR1 GTSNPN and CDR2 SVGIG come from the germline V gene (reference sequence). The CDR3 is CAWSVVGTGNTIYF. CDR3 DNA: TGTGCCTGGAGTGTGGTGGGAACTGGAAACACCATATATTTT. The whole variable domain, filled in from reference TRBV30 and TRBJ1-3, reads SQTIHQWPATLVQPVGSPLSLECTVEGTSNPNLYWYRQAAGRGLQLLFYSVGIGQISSEVPQNLSASRPQDRQFILSSKKLLLSDSGFYLCAWSVVGTGNTIYFGEGSWLTVV.

The V gene is TRBV5-5, the J gene TRBJ2-5; 8 nucleotides agree with TRBD2. Germline V lookup: CDR1 SGHKS, CDR2 YYEKEE (reference sequence). This CDR3 region has 15 residues. Trimming took 4 bases from V and 5 from J; bases not matched to a gene: 10. The CDR3 loop is CASSPKAGVMETQYF. In DNA, the CDR3 is TGTGCCAGCAGCCCCAAAGCGGGAGTGATGGAGACCCAGTACTTC.

Comments on this clonotype: At one of its ends the junction is not consistent with the germline gene, which may arise from a read error. The chain couples TRBV4-2 to TRBJ2-4; 10 nucleotides line up with TRBD1. CDR1 is LGHNA and CDR2 is YNFKEQ in the germline V gene. This CDR3 region has 14 residues. Written as DNA, the CDR3 is TGTGCCAGCGGCCAAGGGGGACAGGGGAGCATTCAGTACTTC. This sequence encodes CASGQGGQGSIQYF.

This clonotype came up a few times. This chain uses TRBV20-1 with TRBJ2-3; 12 nucleotides line up with TRBD2. Trimming took 3 bases from V and 5 from J; bases not matched to a gene: 9. The CDR3 consists of 16 residues. Germline CDR1 reads DFQATT; CDR2 reads SNEGSKA (reference sequence). The CDR3 bases are TGCAGTGCTAGTCCTGGGACTAGCGGGTGGAGAGATACGCAGTATTTT. Translated: CSASPGTSGWRDTQYF.

Comments on this clonotype: One end of the junction varies from germline; a read error may be responsible. The chain has TRBV7-7 and TRBJ2-7, with D hard to call. The CDR3 extends over 14 amino acids. From germline, CDR1 is SSHAT and CDR2 FNYEAQ (reference sequence). CDR3 residues: CASSLADGPYEQYF. The CDR3, as DNA: TGTGCTAGCAGCTTGGCCGACGGGCCCTACGAGCAGTACTTC.

This rearrangement joins TRBV6-2 or TRBV6-3 to TRBJ2-6; D uncertain. Germline CDR1 MNHEY, CDR2 SVGEGT. V shed 2 bases and J shed 3 bases, with 17 bases lying between them. The CDR3 totals 18 residues. The CDR3 protein is CASSYRAFGRDGANVLTF. CDR3 in DNA: TGTGCCAGCAGTTACCGGGCCTTCGGACGAGATGGGGCCAACGTCCTGACTTTC.

About this clonotype: Sequence at one end of the junction differs from germline and may be a read error. This chain joins TRBV20-1 and TRBJ1-2; D unclear. This CDR3 spans 13 amino acids. CDR1 and CDR2 (germline): DFQATT, SNEGSKA (reference sequence). CDR3 nucleotides: TGCAGTGCTAGAGGCTTGGCTAACCATGGCTACACCTTC. This codes for CSARGLANHGYTF.

The chain carries TRBV4-3 and TRBJ1-1; D gene uncertain. Germline V lookup: CDR1 LGHNA, CDR2 YSLEER. Trimming took off 0 bases at V and 0 bases at J, with 8 bases between the two ends. The CDR3 sequence is 15 residues long. CDR3 in amino acids: CASSQEGNMNTEAFF. In DNA, the CDR3 is TGCGCCAGCAGCCAAGAAGGGAACATGAACACTGAAGCTTTCTTT.

The chain combines TRBV20-1 with TRBJ2-7, with 13 bases lining up with TRBD2. This CDR3 is built from 18 residues. V gave up 0 bases and J gave up 6 bases; unmatched junction bases: 14. Germline CDR1 reads DFQATT; CDR2 reads SNEGSKA (reference sequence). The CDR3 nucleotides read TGCAGTGCTAGAGATCGACTAGCGGGGGGATTTGTCGGTGCCGAGCAGTACTTC. It encodes CSARDRLAGGFVGAEQYF.

This clonotype was detected a few times. The chain employs TRBV12-3 or TRBV12-4 and TRBJ1-2; 10 bases are shared with TRBD1. Losses at the gene ends were 5 bases for V and 9 bases for J; bases not matched to a gene: 6. This CDR3 comprises 13 residues. The DNA of the CDR3 is TGTGCCAGCAGTGCGGGACAGGGGACGAGCTACACCTTC. Translation: CASSAGQGTSYTF.

V gene TRBV19 combines with J gene TRBJ2-1, with D possibly matching TRBD1 (6 bases). The CDR3 extends over 15 amino acids. Trimming pared 3 bases from V and 1 base from J, leaving 10 bases between. Germline V gives CDR1 LNHDA, CDR2 SQIVND (reference sequence). CDR3 region: CASSIRGVSYNEQFF. In DNA, the CDR3 is TGTGCCAGTAGTATCAGGGGAGTGTCCTACAATGAGCAGTTCTTC.